This TCR beta chain was sequenced for a study of T cell responses to AZD1222 COVID-19 vaccine. The ends were cut back, 6 bases at V and 5 bases at J, with 14 bases in the middle. The CDR3 contains 13 residues. Profiling relied on immunoSEQ multiplex PCR, and the TCRdb table lists in-frame clones only, not all of them. The sample has about 150,000 clones, 75% to 95% seen once. Study-level points and caveats: Of spike-specific TCRs, nearly half reportedly target regions left unmutated in variants. With dominance at 160-218 and 743-854, vaccine-associated CD4 TCRs spanned spike. Elevations in Spike-specific TCR breadth and depth followed administration of two AZD1222 doses. Baseline antibody screening turned up just five to seven seropositive AZD1222 recipients.

On this clone itself: Its antigen is currently unknown.

Sample: peripheral blood, taken on day 0 of AZD1222 vaccination. The TCR originated in an adult in good health. The chain links TRBV12-3 or TRBV12-4 to TRBJ2-7, with D perhaps matching TRBD1 (6 bases). The CDR3 reads CASSRIQGNEQYF. The CDR3 region has the DNA TGTGCCAGCAGCCGGATACAGGGAAACGAGCAGTACTTC.